The 31 T cell receptor beta chains below all came from one sample that was sequenced in a study of T cells in tuberculosis. Time point in this sample: new active TB diagnosis, blood taken before or within 7 days of starting treatment. Using immunoSEQ multiplex PCR, the repertoire was profiled, and TCRdb retains in-frame clones only, with some absent. The repertoire includes around 30,000 clones, roughly nine tenths of them detected once, and 5.5% to 8% sits in the top ten. Here the sequenced sample was PBMCs, taken at tuberculosis diagnosis. The receptors shown here come from an adult with tuberculosis.

The V gene is TRBV28, the J gene TRBJ1-5; D is undetermined. This CDR3 comprises 14 residues. The germline CDR1 and CDR2 sequences are MDHEN and SYDVKM. The V end lost 0 bases, the J end lost 7 bases, and 10 bases lay between the germline ends. CDR3: CASSLWPHAQPQHF. The CDR3 nucleotides read TGTGCCAGCAGTTTATGGCCCCATGCGCAGCCCCAGCATTTT. The full variable domain, its missing parts supplied by reference TRBV28 and TRBJ1-5, is DVKVTQSSRYLVKRTGEKVFLECVQDMDHENMFWYRQDPGLGLRLIYFSYDVKMKEKGDIPEGYSVSREKKERFSLILESASTNQTSMYLCASSLWPHAQPQHFGDGTRLSIL.

V gene TRBV18 combines with J gene TRBJ1-1; no clear D. Germline CDR1 and CDR2: KGHSH and LQKENI. Trimming took 2 bases from V and 2 from J, leaving 6 bases between them. This CDR3 region has 13 residues. CDR3 region: CASSPGLNTEAFF. CDR3 coding DNA: TGTGCCAGCTCACCAGGTCTAAACACTGAAGCTTTCTTT.

This chain uses TRBV29-1 with TRBJ2-7; D is ambiguous. The CDR3 runs to 14 residues. The V and J ends lost 1 base and 2 bases respectively, with 12 bases between them. The germline V gene has CDR1 SQVTM and CDR2 ANQGSEA. In nucleotides, the CDR3 is TGCAGCGTTGAAGGCGTAGCCAGTACCTACGAGCAGTACTTC. Amino acids: CSVEGVASTYEQYF.

The chain is built from TRBV19 and TRBJ2-7; D might be TRBD1 (5 bases). Germline CDR1 reads LNHDA; CDR2 reads SQIVND (reference sequence). CDR3 length equals 14 residues. Trimming shortened V by 5 bases and J by 5 bases, and 16 bases separated the two germline ends. CDR3 DNA: TGTGCCAGTAGTCCCCGAAGGGGCATCGACGAGCAGTACTTC. It yields the protein CASSPRRGIDEQYF. The entire variable domain, with the rest obtained from reference TRBV19 and TRBJ2-7, is as follows: DGGITQSPKYLFRKEGQNVTLSCEQNLNHDAMYWYRQDPGQGLRLIYYSQIVNDFQKGDIAEGYSVSREKKESFPLTVTSAQKNPTAFYLCASSPRRGIDEQYFGPGTRLTVT.

This chain links TRBV2 with TRBJ2-1; D is possibly TRBD1 (6 bases). Germline CDR1 reads SNHLY; CDR2 reads FYNNEI. The V gene lost 4 bases and the J gene lost 7 bases, with 11 bases spanning the gap. This CDR3 has 13 residues. As DNA, the CDR3 is TGTGCCAGCAGTGTAGACAGGAGGAATGAGCAGTTCTTC. This codes for CASSVDRRNEQFF.

The chain uses TRBV9 and TRBJ1-5, with a weak D call TRBD1 (5 bases). Trimming stripped 4 bases from V and 5 bases from J, with 13 bases between. CDR1 SGDLS and CDR2 YYNGEE come from the germline V gene. There are 14 residues in the CDR3. The CDR3 DNA is TGTGCCAGCAGCCCTCGCAGGGAGGATCAGCCCCAGCATTTT. Amino acids: CASSPRREDQPQHF.

The genes are TRBV27 and TRBJ2-7; TRBD2 matches 12 bases. The CDR3 is 18 residues long. The trim removed 4 bases at V and 2 bases at J, leaving 12 bases unmatched. In germline, CDR1 is MNHEY, CDR2 SMNVEV (reference sequence). The CDR3 loop reads CASSSHSGTSGPTYEQYF. CDR3 coding DNA: TGTGCCAGCAGTTCACACTCCGGGACTAGCGGGCCTACCTACGAGCAGTACTTC.

The V gene is TRBV5-6, the J gene TRBJ1-5; 7 bases match TRBD1. Germline CDR1 reads SGHDT; CDR2 reads YYEEEE. V shed 4 bases, J shed 4 bases, and the junction held 5 bases outside the gene matches. This CDR3 has 14 amino acids. The CDR3 DNA reads TGTGCCAGCAGCCATGGGACAGCAAATCAGCCCCAGCATTTT. This encodes CASSHGTANQPQHF.

The gene calls are TRBV7-3 and TRBJ2-7; unclear D gene. Per germline, CDR1 SGHTA and CDR2 FQGTGA. The CDR3 is 13 residues long. The ends were cut back, 0 bases at V and 7 bases at J, with 10 bases in the middle. CDR3 bases: TGTGCCAGCAGCTTAACTGGTAGTAAAGAGCAGTACTTC. This codes for CASSLTGSKEQYF.

The chain joins TRBV5-1 to TRBJ1-5; D ambiguous. Per germline, CDR1 SGHRS and CDR2 YFSETQ. The CDR3 totals 14 residues. Between the trimmed V and J ends, which lost 4 bases and 6 bases, there was a span of 14 bases. In DNA, the CDR3 is TGCGCCAGCAGCCCCCTCGGGGTAGGTCAGCCCCAGCATTTT. Translation: CASSPLGVGQPQHF. The variable domain in full, completed from reference TRBV5-1 and TRBJ1-5, reads KAGVTQTPRYLIKTRGQQVTLSCSPISGHRSVSWYQQTPGQGLQFLFEYFSETQRNKGNFPGRFSGRQFSNSRSEMNVSTLELGDSALYLCASSPLGVGQPQHFGDGTRLSIL.

The V gene is TRBV10-2, the J gene TRBJ1-1; the D gene is possibly TRBD1 (6 bases). Trimming stripped 6 bases from V and 0 bases from J, with 11 bases between. Per the germline V gene, CDR1 is WSHSY and CDR2 is SAAADI. The CDR3 spans 14 residues. The CDR3 DNA sequence: TGCGCCAGCAGATTCGGACAGCTGAACACTGAAGCTTTCTTT. Its translation is CASRFGQLNTEAFF.

The CDR3 DNA sequence: TGTGCCAGCAGTTACGGGACAGGGGGATTGGGCGGGGAGCTGTTTTTT. It is translated as CASSYGTGGLGGELFF. This chain joins TRBV6-5 and TRBJ2-2; 11 positions agree with TRBD1. This CDR3 region has 16 residues. Germline assignment: CDR1 MNHEY and CDR2 SVGAGI. The J segment lost 7 bases and the V segment lost 2 bases, leaving 6 bases of the junction unmatched.

This chain joins TRBV28 and TRBJ2-1; TRBD1 might be the D (5 bases). Trimming cost V 4 bases and J 5 bases, with 15 bases left between them. Germline CDR1 reads MDHEN; CDR2 reads SYDVKM. CDR3 size: 15 residues. CDR3 in DNA: TGTGCCAGCAGTTCCAGGGTCCAGAAAAACAATGAGCAGTTCTTC. Protein product: CASSSRVQKNNEQFF.

This clone occurred once. The chain carries TRBV7-7 and TRBJ2-2; TRBD2 agrees at 10 bases. J was trimmed by 7 bases and V by 5 bases; bases with no gene match: 10. Per the germline V gene, CDR1 is SSHAT and CDR2 is FNYEAQ (reference sequence). The CDR3 length is 16 residues. CDR3 region: CASSTLAGVGGGELFF. Written as DNA, the CDR3 is TGTGCCAGCAGCACCCTAGCGGGAGTAGGTGGCGGGGAGCTGTTTTTT. The full variable domain, in which reference TRBV7-7 and TRBJ2-2 provide the parts outside the CDR3, is GAGVSQSPRYKVTKRGQDVTLRCDPISSHATLYWYQQALGQGPEFLTYFNYEAQPDKSGLPSDRFSAERPEGSISTLTIQRTEQRDSAMYRCASSTLAGVGGGELFFGEGSRLTVL.

This chain links TRBV2 with TRBJ1-1; a possible D gene is TRBD1 (6 bases). Trimming pared 3 bases from V and 12 bases from J, leaving 17 bases between. Germline V gene data show CDR1 as SNHLY and CDR2 as FYNNEI. This CDR3 is built from 13 residues. CDR3 residues: CASSDRGVKATFF. CDR3 bases: TGTGCCAGCAGTGACAGGGGCGTGAAAGCTACTTTCTTT. The whole variable domain, remainder taken from reference TRBV2 and TRBJ1-1, is EPEVTQTPSHQVTQMGQEVILRCVPISNHLYFYWYRQILGQKVEFLVSFYNNEISEKSEIFDDQFSVERPDGSNFTLKIRSTKLEDSAMYFCASSDRGVKATFFGQGTRLTVV.

V is TRBV6-1 and J is TRBJ2-3; perhaps TRBD2 as D (7 bases). Between the trimmed V and J ends, which lost 3 bases and 2 bases, there was a span of 12 bases. This CDR3 region has 15 residues. Germline-derived CDR1 and CDR2 are MNHNS and SASEGT. CDR3 in amino acids: CASSDRGAFTDTQYF. The CDR3 nucleotides read TGTGCCAGCAGTGACCGGGGGGCTTTCACAGATACGCAGTATTTT.

This clone was recorded once. This chain links TRBV9 with TRBJ2-2, with TRBD2 matching over 9 bases. The CDR3 covers 16 residues. The germline V gene encodes CDR1 SGDLS and CDR2 YYNGEE. V lost 0 bases to trimming and J lost 6 bases; unmatched junction nucleotides: 6. The CDR3 region is CASSVAGGGAPGELFF. CDR3 in DNA: TGTGCCAGCAGCGTAGCTGGCGGGGGGGCCCCCGGGGAGCTGTTTTTT.

The chain joins TRBV29-1 to TRBJ1-1; D possibly corresponds to TRBD1 (6 bases). V was pared by 2 bases and J by 0 bases, with 10 bases between. Per the germline V gene, CDR1 is SQVTM and CDR2 is ANQGSEA. This CDR3 contains 14 residues. The CDR3 DNA reads TGCAGCGTTGAATTGGACAGTCTGAACACTGAAGCTTTCTTT. Protein: CSVELDSLNTEAFF.

This clone occurred once. CDR3 sequence (DNA): TGTGCCTGGGTACCGGGGGGGACTGAAGCTTTCTTT. Amino acids: CAWVPGGTEAFF. V is TRBV30 and J is TRBJ1-1; the D gene is possibly TRBD1 (5 bases). There are 12 residues in the CDR3. Germline assignment: CDR1 GTSNPN and CDR2 SVGIG (reference sequence). Deletions cut 5 bases from V and 5 bases from J, with 12 bases between.

The V and J genes are TRBV27 and TRBJ2-7; no clear D. V was pared by 1 base and J by 0 bases, with 7 bases between. The CDR3 loop spans 14 amino acids. Per germline, CDR1 MNHEY and CDR2 SMNVEV (reference sequence). The CDR3 loop reads CASSLYGTSYEQYF. The CDR3 DNA follows: TGTGCCAGCAGTTTATACGGTACCTCCTACGAGCAGTACTTC.

There are a few counts of this clone. This chain links TRBV5-4 with TRBJ1-1; weak D call: TRBD1 (6 bases). The germline gives CDR1 SGHNT, CDR2 YYREEE (reference sequence). CDR3 length equals 14 residues. Trimming cost V 3 bases and J 8 bases, with 17 bases left between them. The DNA of the CDR3 is TGTGCCAGCAGCTCGGCCAACAGGGACGGCGAAGCTTTCTTT. Its protein product is CASSSANRDGEAFF.

The chain carries TRBV4-3 and TRBJ1-5, with TRBD1 matching over 7 bases. V gave up 0 bases and J gave up 5 bases; unmatched junction bases: 4. Germline V gene sequence: CDR1 LGHNA, CDR2 YSLEER. The CDR3 has 15 residues. CDR3 sequence: CASSQDRGGDQPQHF. The DNA for the CDR3 is TGCGCCAGCAGCCAAGATCGAGGGGGCGATCAGCCCCAGCATTTT.

The V call is TRBV2, the J call TRBJ2-7; no clear D. V lost 7 bases, J lost 4 bases, and 17 bases lay in between. Germline assignment: CDR1 SNHLY and CDR2 FYNNEI. This CDR3 region has 14 residues. The CDR3 reads CASISGQKLYEQYF. The CDR3 DNA reads TGTGCCAGCATCTCTGGGCAGAAGTTATACGAGCAGTACTTC.

The chain has TRBV7-2 and TRBJ2-7; TRBD2 aligns across 11 bases. V dropped 6 bases and J dropped 0; count of bases not matched to a gene: 13. Germline V gene data show CDR1 as SGHTA and CDR2 as FQGNSA. The CDR3 totals 18 residues. The CDR3 loop reads CASRWKMPGTSGSYEQYF. CDR3 DNA: TGTGCCAGCAGGTGGAAAATGCCCGGGACTAGCGGCTCCTACGAGCAGTACTTC.

The V and J genes are TRBV2 and TRBJ2-1, with 10 bases matching TRBD2. CDR1 and CDR2 from the germline V gene are SNHLY and FYNNEI. V was clipped by 10 bases and J by 7 bases; unmatched bases: 16. There are 16 residues in the CDR3. This CDR3 is CATSQGTAGGQNEQFF. The CDR3 DNA sequence: TGTGCCACCTCCCAAGGGACAGCGGGGGGGCAAAATGAGCAGTTCTTC. Full variable domain (outside the CDR3, taken from reference TRBV2 and TRBJ2-1): EPEVTQTPSHQVTQMGQEVILRCVPISNHLYFYWYRQILGQKVEFLVSFYNNEISEKSEIFDDQFSVERPDGSNFTLKIRSTKLEDSAMYFCATSQGTAGGQNEQFFGPGTRLTVL.

The V gene is TRBV10-3, the J gene TRBJ1-2; D is undetermined. V lost 0 bases to trimming and J lost 4 bases, with 12 bases between them. CDR1 is ENHRY, CDR2 SYGVKD, per germline. CDR3 size: 15 residues. CDR3 in amino acids: CAISESHESLYGYTF. CDR3 coding DNA: TGTGCCATCAGTGAGTCACATGAATCCCTCTATGGCTACACCTTC.

The V gene is TRBV5-1, the J gene TRBJ2-3, with D perhaps matching TRBD2 (5 bases). The CDR3 runs 15 residues. The germline gives CDR1 SGHRS, CDR2 YFSETQ. The germline V and J ends were trimmed by 4 bases and 2 bases, with 14 bases remaining between them. The DNA for the CDR3 is TGCGCCAGCAGCATAGCCTCGGGATCCACAGATACGCAGTATTTT. The encoded protein is CASSIASGSTDTQYF.

The chain employs TRBV18 and TRBJ1-1; tentatively, D is TRBD1 (5 bases). The CDR3 length is 17 residues. Germline values: CDR1 KGHSH, CDR2 LQKENI. V shed 3 bases and J shed 4 bases, with 21 bases lying between them. In DNA, the CDR3 is TGTGCCAGCTCACCGCAGTTCGGCGGGGGTCAGGGCACTGAAGCTTTCTTT. Amino acids: CASSPQFGGGQGTEAFF.

The J gene is TRBJ1-5, the V gene TRBV23-1, with D possibly matching TRBD1 (6 bases). TRBV23-1 carries the ORF label, with uncertain function. The V gene lost 0 bases and the J gene lost 2 bases, with 14 bases spanning the gap. The CDR3 length is 17 residues. The CDR3 loop is CASSQSGQGGGNQPQHF. CDR3 bases: TGCGCCAGCAGTCAATCGGGTCAAGGGGGGGGCAATCAGCCCCAGCATTTT.

This chain joins TRBV18 and TRBJ2-7; a possible D gene is TRBD2 (7 bases). V was pared by 6 bases and J by 3 bases, with 18 bases between. This CDR3 contains 15 residues. Germline assignment: CDR1 KGHSH and CDR2 LQKENI. CDR3 loop: CASSPAAGEGYEQYF. CDR3 DNA sequence: TGTGCCAGCTCCCCCGCCGCAGGGGAGGGCTACGAGCAGTACTTC.

The rearrangement joins TRBV2 to TRBJ2-1; 10 nucleotides match TRBD2. Trimming at V came to 1 base and at J to 7 bases, leaving 4 bases not matched to a gene. This CDR3 has 15 amino acids. Per the germline V gene, CDR1 is SNHLY and CDR2 is FYNNEI. The CDR3 reads CASSEVGLARNEQFF. CDR3 sequence (DNA): TGTGCCAGCAGTGAAGTGGGACTAGCGAGGAATGAGCAGTTCTTC.